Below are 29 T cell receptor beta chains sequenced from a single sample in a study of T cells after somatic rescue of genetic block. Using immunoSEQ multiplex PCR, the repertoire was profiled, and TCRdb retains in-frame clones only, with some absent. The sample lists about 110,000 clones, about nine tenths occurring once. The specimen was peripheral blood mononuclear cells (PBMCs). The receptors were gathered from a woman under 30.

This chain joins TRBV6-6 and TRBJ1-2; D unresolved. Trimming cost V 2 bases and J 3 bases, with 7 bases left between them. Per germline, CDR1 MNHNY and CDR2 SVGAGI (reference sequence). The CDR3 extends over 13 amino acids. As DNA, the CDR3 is TGTGCCAGCAGTTACCCCTCGGACTATGGCTACACCTTC. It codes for CASSYPSDYGYTF.

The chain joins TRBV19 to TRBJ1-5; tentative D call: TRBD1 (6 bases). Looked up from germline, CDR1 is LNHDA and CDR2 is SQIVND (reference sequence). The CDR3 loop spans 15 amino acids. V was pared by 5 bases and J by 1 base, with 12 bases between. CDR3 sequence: CASSETDRSNQPQHF. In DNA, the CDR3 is TGTGCCAGTAGTGAGACCGACAGGAGCAATCAGCCCCAGCATTTT.

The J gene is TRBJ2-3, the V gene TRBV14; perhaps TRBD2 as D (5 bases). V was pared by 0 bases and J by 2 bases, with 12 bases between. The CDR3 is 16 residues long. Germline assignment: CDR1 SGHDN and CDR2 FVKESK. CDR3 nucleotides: TGTGCCAGCAGCCAAGAACGTCGGGGATCCACAGATACGCAGTATTTT. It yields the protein CASSQERRGSTDTQYF.

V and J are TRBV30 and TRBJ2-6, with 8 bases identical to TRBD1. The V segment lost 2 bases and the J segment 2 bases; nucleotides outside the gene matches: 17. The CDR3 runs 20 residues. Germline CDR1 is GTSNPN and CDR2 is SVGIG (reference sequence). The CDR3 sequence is CAWSYRRRDPGGPGANVLTF. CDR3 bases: TGTGCCTGGAGTTACCGCCGCCGGGACCCAGGGGGCCCTGGGGCCAACGTCCTGACTTTC.

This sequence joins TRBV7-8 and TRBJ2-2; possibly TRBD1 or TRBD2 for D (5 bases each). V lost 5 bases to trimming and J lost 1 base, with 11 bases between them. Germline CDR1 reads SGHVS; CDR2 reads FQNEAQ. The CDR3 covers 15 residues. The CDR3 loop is CASSPGRLNTGELFF. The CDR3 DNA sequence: TGTGCCAGCAGCCCGGGACGTCTGAACACCGGGGAGCTGTTTTTT. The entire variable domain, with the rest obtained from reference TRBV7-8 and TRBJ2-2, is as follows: GAGVSQSPRYKVAKRGQDVALRCDPISGHVSLFWYQQALGQGPEFLTYFQNEAQLDKSGLPSDRFFAERPEGSVSTLKIQRTQQEDSAVYLCASSPGRLNTGELFFGEGSRLTVL.

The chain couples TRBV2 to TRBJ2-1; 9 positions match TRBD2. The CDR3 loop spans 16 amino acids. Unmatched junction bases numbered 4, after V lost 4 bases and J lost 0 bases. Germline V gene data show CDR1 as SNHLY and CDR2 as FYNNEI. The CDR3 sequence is CASSVSGGSSYNEQFF. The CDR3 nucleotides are TGTGCCAGCAGTGTTAGCGGGGGCTCCTCCTACAATGAGCAGTTCTTC.

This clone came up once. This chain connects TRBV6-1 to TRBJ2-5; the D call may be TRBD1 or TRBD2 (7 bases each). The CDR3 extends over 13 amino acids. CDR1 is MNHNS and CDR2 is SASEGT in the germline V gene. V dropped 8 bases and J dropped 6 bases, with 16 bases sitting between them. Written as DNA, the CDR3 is TGTGCCAGCGGCGGGCAGGGGGGGCAGACCCAGTACTTC. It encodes CASGGQGGQTQYF.

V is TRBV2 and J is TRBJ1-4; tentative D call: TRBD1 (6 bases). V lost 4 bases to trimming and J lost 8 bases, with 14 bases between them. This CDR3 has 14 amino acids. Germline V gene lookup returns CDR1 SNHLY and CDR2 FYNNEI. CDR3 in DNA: TGTGCCAGCAGTGCACAGGGAGGAGAAGAAAAACTGTTTTTT. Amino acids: CASSAQGGEEKLFF. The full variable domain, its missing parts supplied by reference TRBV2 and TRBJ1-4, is EPEVTQTPSHQVTQMGQEVILRCVPISNHLYFYWYRQILGQKVEFLVSFYNNEISEKSEIFDDQFSVERPDGSNFTLKIRSTKLEDSAMYFCASSAQGGEEKLFFGSGTQLSVL.

CDR3 in amino acids: CASSPRGWAEEQFF. The CDR3 DNA is TGTGCCAGCAGCCCTAGGGGGTGGGCAGAAGAGCAGTTCTTC. The genes are TRBV7-9 and TRBJ2-1; weak D call: TRBD1 (6 bases). Between the trimmed V and J ends, which lost 5 bases and 10 bases, there was a span of 18 bases. This CDR3 has 14 residues. CDR1 SEHNR and CDR2 FQNEAQ come from the germline V gene (reference sequence).

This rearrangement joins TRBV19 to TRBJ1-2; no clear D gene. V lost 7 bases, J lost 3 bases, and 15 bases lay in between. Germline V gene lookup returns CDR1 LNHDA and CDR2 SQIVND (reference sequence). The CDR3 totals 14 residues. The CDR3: CASTESLGDYGYTF. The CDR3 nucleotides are TGTGCCAGTACAGAGAGTTTAGGCGACTATGGCTACACCTTC. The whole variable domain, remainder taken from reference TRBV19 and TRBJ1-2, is DGGITQSPKYLFRKEGQNVTLSCEQNLNHDAMYWYRQDPGQGLRLIYYSQIVNDFQKGDIAEGYSVSREKKESFPLTVTSAQKNPTAFYLCASTESLGDYGYTFGSGTRLTVV.

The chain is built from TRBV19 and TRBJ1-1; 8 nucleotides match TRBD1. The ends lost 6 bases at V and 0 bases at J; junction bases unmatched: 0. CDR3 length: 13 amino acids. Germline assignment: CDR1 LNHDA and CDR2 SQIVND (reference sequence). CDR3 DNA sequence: TGTGCCAGTAGGGACAGGGTGAACACTGAAGCTTTCTTT. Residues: CASRDRVNTEAFF.

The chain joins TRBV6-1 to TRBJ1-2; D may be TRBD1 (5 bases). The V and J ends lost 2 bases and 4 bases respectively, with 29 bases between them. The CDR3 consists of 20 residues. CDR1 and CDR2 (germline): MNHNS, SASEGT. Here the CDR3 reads CASSEMTALAGTAQAYGYTF. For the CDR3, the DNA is TGTGCCAGCAGTGAAATGACGGCCCTCGCGGGGACGGCCCAAGCCTATGGCTACACCTTC.

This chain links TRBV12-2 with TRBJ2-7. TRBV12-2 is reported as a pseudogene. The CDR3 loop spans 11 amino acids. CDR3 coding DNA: TGTGCAAACCGAGGGGCTGATGAGCAGTACTTC. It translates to CANRGADEQYF.

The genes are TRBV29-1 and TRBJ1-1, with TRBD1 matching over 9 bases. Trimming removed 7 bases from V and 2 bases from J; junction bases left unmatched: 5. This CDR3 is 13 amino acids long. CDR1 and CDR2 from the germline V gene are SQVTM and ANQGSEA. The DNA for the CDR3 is TGCAGCGCCCTGACAGGGGGAAACACTGAAGCTTTCTTT. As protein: CSALTGGNTEAFF. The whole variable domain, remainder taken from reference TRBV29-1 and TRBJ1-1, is SAVISQKPSRDICQRGTSLTIQCQVDSQVTMMFWYRQQPGQSLTLIATANQGSEATYESGFVIDKFPISRPNLTFSTLTVSNMSPEDSSIYLCSALTGGNTEAFFGQGTRLTVV.

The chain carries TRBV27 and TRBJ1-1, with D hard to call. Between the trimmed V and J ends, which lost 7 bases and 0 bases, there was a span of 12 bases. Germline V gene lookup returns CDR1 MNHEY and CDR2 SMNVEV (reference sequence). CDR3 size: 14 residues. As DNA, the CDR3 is TGTGCCAGCACCCCCATCCCAATGAACACTGAAGCTTTCTTT. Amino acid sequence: CASTPIPMNTEAFF.

CDR3 DNA sequence: TGCGCCAGCAGCTTGGGGCAGGCGGTTAACACCGGGGAGCTGTTTTTT. It translates to CASSLGQAVNTGELFF. The chain joins TRBV5-1 to TRBJ2-2; D remains unclear. Germline CDR1 SGHRS, CDR2 YFSETQ. Trimming stripped 0 bases from V and 2 bases from J, with 11 bases between. CDR3 size: 16 residues. The full variable domain, its missing parts supplied by reference TRBV5-1 and TRBJ2-2, is KAGVTQTPRYLIKTRGQQVTLSCSPISGHRSVSWYQQTPGQGLQFLFEYFSETQRNKGNFPGRFSGRQFSNSRSEMNVSTLELGDSALYLCASSLGQAVNTGELFFGEGSRLTVL.

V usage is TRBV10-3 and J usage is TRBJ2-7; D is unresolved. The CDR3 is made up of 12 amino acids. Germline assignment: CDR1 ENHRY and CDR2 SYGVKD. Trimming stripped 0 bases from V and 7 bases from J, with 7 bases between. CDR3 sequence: CAISESTWEQYF. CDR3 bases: TGTGCCATCAGTGAGTCGACCTGGGAGCAGTACTTC.

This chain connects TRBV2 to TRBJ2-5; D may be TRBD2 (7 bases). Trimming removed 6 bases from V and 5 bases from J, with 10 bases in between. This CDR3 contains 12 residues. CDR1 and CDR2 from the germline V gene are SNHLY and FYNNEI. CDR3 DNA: TGTGCCAGCAGGCGCGGGGGCGAGACCCAGTACTTC. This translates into CASRRGGETQYF.

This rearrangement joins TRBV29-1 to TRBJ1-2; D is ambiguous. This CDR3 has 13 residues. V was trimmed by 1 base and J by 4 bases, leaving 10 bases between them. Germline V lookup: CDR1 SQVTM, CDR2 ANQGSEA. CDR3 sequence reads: CSVEAQVSYGYTF. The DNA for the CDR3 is TGCAGCGTTGAAGCTCAGGTTAGCTATGGCTACACCTTC. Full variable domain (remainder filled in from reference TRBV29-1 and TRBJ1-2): SAVISQKPSRDICQRGTSLTIQCQVDSQVTMMFWYRQQPGQSLTLIATANQGSEATYESGFVIDKFPISRPNLTFSTLTVSNMSPEDSSIYLCSVEAQVSYGYTFGSGTRLTVV.

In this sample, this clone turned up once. CDR3 nucleotide sequence: TGTGCCAGCTCACCACCGGGACGAGGGCAGTTCTTC. It specifies CASSPPGRGQFF. The chain uses TRBV18 and TRBJ2-1; D possibly matches TRBD1 or TRBD2 (5 bases each). Looked up from germline, CDR1 is KGHSH and CDR2 is LQKENI. This CDR3 has 12 residues. V lost 0 bases and J 12 bases, leaving 9 bases between the germline ends.

The CDR3, as DNA: TGTGCCAGCAAAATGGGGTACAAAGCTTTCTTT. Translated: CASKMGYKAFF. V gene TRBV27 combines with J gene TRBJ1-1; D unresolved. The CDR3 has 11 amino acids. V was clipped by 7 bases and J by 9 bases, with 12 bases between them. CDR1 is MNHEY and CDR2 is SMNVEV in the germline V gene (reference sequence).

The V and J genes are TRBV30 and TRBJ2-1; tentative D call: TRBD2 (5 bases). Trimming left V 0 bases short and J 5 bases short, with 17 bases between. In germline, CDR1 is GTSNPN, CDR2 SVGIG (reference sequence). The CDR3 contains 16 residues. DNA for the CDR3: TGTGCCTGGAGTGTACGACGAGGGATTGGGCACAATGAGCAGTTCTTC. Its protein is CAWSVRRGIGHNEQFF. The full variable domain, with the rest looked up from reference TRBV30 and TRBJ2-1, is SQTIHQWPATLVQPVGSPLSLECTVEGTSNPNLYWYRQAAGRGLQLLFYSVGIGQISSEVPQNLSASRPQDRQFILSSKKLLLSDSGFYLCAWSVRRGIGHNEQFFGPGTRLTVL.

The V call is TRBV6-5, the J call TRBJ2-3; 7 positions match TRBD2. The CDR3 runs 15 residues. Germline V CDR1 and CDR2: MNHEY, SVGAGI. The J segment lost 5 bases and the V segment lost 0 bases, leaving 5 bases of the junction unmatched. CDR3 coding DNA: TGTGCCAGCAGTTACTCGGGCGGGGGAGGAGATACGCAGTATTTT. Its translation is CASSYSGGGGDTQYF.

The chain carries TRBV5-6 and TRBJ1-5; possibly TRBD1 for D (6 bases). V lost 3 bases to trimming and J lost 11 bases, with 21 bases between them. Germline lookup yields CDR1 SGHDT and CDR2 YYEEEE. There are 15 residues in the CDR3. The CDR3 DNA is TGTGCCAGCAGCTCCTTCACGGGGCCTAAGGGGGCCCAGCATTTT. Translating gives CASSSFTGPKGAQHF.

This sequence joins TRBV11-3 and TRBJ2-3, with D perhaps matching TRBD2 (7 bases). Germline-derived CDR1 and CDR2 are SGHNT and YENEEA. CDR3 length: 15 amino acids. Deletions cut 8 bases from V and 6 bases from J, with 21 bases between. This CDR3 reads CASSRGGSRGDTQYF. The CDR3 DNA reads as TGTGCCAGCTCCCGGGGAGGGTCAAGGGGGGATACGCAGTATTTT.

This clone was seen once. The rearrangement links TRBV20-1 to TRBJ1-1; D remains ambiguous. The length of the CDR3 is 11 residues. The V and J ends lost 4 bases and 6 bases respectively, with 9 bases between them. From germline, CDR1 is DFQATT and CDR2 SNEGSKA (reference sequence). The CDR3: CSAIKPPEAFF. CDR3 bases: TGCAGTGCTATAAAGCCTCCTGAAGCTTTCTTT.

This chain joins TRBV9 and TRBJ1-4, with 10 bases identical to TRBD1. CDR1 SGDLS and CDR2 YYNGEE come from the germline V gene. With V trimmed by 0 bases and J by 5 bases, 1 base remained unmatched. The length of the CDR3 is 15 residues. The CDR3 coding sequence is TGTGCCAGCAGCGTAGGGGACAGGGGAAATGAAAAACTGTTTTTT. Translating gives CASSVGDRGNEKLFF.

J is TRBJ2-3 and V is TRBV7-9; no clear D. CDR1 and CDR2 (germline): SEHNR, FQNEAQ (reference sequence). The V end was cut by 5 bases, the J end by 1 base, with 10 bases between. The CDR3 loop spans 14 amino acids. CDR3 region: CASSMGSRTDTQYF. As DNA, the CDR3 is TGTGCCAGCAGCATGGGCAGCCGCACAGATACGCAGTATTTT. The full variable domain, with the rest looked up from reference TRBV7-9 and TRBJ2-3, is DTGVSQNPRHKITKRGQNVTFRCDPISEHNRLYWYRQTLGQGPEFLTYFQNEAQLEKSRLLSDRFSAERPKGSFSTLEIQRTEQGDSAMYLCASSMGSRTDTQYFGPGTRLTVL.

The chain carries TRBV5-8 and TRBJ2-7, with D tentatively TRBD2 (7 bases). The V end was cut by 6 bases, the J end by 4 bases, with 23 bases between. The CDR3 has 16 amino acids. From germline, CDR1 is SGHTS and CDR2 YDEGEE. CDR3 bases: TGTGCCAGCATGGGGGGGCCGGGACACCAAACTTACGAGCAGTACTTC. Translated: CASMGGPGHQTYEQYF.